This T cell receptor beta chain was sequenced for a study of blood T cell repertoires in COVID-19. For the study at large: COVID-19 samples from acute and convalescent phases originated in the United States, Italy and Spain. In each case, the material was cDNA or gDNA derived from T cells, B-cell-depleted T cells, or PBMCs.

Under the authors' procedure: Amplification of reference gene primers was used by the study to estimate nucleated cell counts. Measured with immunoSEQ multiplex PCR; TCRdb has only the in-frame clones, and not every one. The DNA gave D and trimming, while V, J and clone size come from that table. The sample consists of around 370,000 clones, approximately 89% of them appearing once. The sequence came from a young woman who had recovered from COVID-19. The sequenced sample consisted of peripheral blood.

CDR3 amino acids: CASSPEDRINYGYTF. The CDR3, as DNA: TGCGCCAGCAGCCCGGAAGACAGAATTAACTATGGCTACACCTTC. This chain uses TRBV5-1 with TRBJ1-2; maybe TRBD1 (5 bases). The CDR3 length is 15 residues. Germline CDR1 is SGHRS and CDR2 is YFSETQ. Trimming shortened V by 4 bases and J by 1 base, and 14 bases separated the two germline ends.